One T cell receptor beta chain is described in this entry. This clonotype was recorded a few times. Its recognized antigen is unknown. No base quality values were provided; no much bigger clone lies one nucleotide off. Library construction relied on 5' RACE. TCRdb records Illumina HiSeq 2000 as the sequencer. Template switching added a universal primer binding site, and the final cDNA carried a unique molecular identifier that allowed TCR cDNA molecules to be counted accurately. Specific primers in the conserved constant-segment region were used to synthesize first-strand cDNA for TCR alpha and beta chains. To control for contamination, each cDNA library was double barcoded with a SMART-Mk sample barcode plus Illumina barcodes. TruSeq adapter sequences, together with Illumina sample barcodes, were added in two successive PCR steps. The TCR alpha and beta cDNA libraries were sequenced on the Illumina HiSeq platform using custom primers. In the original analysis: Raw reads were processed with MiGEC to extract unique molecular identifiers, and MiXCR was used to determine CDR3 positions. Recombination models were inferred per individual with the repgenHMM and IGoR tools using an EM algorithm. The tcR package in R was used for shared clonotype analysis, with sharing normalized by the product of cloneset sizes. To study raw recombination free of thymic and clonal selection effects, out-of-frame nonproductive sequences were analyzed. TCRdb reran the public reads through fastp at Q25 and MiXCR, keeping productive beta chains. Rows are unified per CDR3 protein, each entry keeping the most common DNA and genes. These V and J calls derive from TCRdb rather than the authors' analysis. The sample table contains under 900,000 distinct CDR3 sequences; only one count was recorded for about 18% of them. Over 10% of the sample rests with the top ten.

These data come from a study of identical twins (dated by TCRdb to about 2016). Broadly, across the study: TCR alpha and beta repertoires from monozygotic twins, unrelated adults of various ages and cord blood were deep-sequenced to test whether fetal clonotypes persist. To rule out contamination, the twin experiments were replicated at different times with different library preparation protocols.

Sequences SQVTM (CDR1) and ANQGSEA (CDR2) are obtained from the germline V gene. The CDR3 measures 13 amino acids from cysteine to phenylalanine. Only the CDR3 region is kept as DNA, spanning 39 bases read in frame from base 1. V is cut back by 6 bases and J by 4 bases, with 4 bases in the junction unmatched. Here is what the overall study found, with its caveats: Recombination models systematically underestimated out-of-frame TCR alpha sharing in monozygotic twins but agreed with sharing between unrelated individuals. Because the same donors could not be followed over many years, the conclusions depended on cross-sectional statistical analysis. A weaker excess of twin sharing was found in beta out-of-frame sequences because the signal-to-noise ratio was lowered by fewer shared sequences. Abundant cord blood beta clonotypes carried fewer insertions; young adult naive repertoires showed a weaker similar trend, while memory repertoires showed none. Out-of-frame TCR alpha sequences shared between twins showed an excess of low generation-probability sequences compared with coincidental sharing between unrelated individuals. Zero-insertion analyses could be partly confounded by invariant T cells such as MAIT and iNKT, though diverse VJ usage argued against such confounding for most clonotypes.

All donors were healthy Caucasians. Three pairs of female monozygotic twins, all aged roughly 18 to 30 years, made up the twin cohort. RNA for TCR libraries was isolated from peripheral blood mononuclear cells. The data were also submitted as part of a second study, on T cells expressing NK-cell markers. Per that second paper: TCR beta-chain repertoires were profiled in sorted CD3+CD56+NKG2C+, CD3+CD56+NKG2C- and CD3+CD56-NKG2C+ T-cell subsets from about 8 donors. Of the eight sequenced donors, seven were found to be HCMV-seropositive and one was found to be HCMV-seronegative. To restrict sorting to alphabetaTCR-expressing T cells, an anti-gammadeltaTCR antibody was added in several experiments. For roughly 6 donors, the dominant CD3+CD56+NKG2C+ clonotypes were among the top 10 CD8+ clonotypes and accounted for about 1.0-7.0% of CD8+ T cells. Those dominant clonotypes were again the most abundant among CD3+CD56-NKG2C+ cells in a handful of donors, at about 28.3-60.1%. Whether the expanded NKG2C-expressing T cell clones were specific for HCMV antigens was left unclear. The study sequenced eight donors, all healthy volunteers chosen at random: three men and five women. HCMV-specific IgG was detected in serum with a commercial ELISA kit to determine HCMV serostatus. For several donors, bulk peripheral blood T-cell repertoires were also sequenced from unsorted PBMC. Reads were demultiplexed and grouped by UMI with MIGEC, and clonotypes were assembled and quantified with MiTCR. To remove erroneous sequences, TCR cDNA sequences were retained only when supported by two or more reads. The tcR package was used for downstream repertoire analysis, with clonotypes matched between fractions based on CDR3 nucleotide sequence plus V segment. Antigen specificity was annotated against VDJdb with VDJmatch, allowing one amino acid substitution in CDR3.

Recombination joined TRBV29-1 with TRBJ1-3, with TRBD1 identical over 9 junction bases. The TCR comes from a woman aged 18-29 years in good health. The source material was PBMCs. This receptor carries the CDR3 CSVKTGGGNTIYF. The DNA is TGCAGCGTCAAAACAGGGGGCGGAAACACCATATATTTT.